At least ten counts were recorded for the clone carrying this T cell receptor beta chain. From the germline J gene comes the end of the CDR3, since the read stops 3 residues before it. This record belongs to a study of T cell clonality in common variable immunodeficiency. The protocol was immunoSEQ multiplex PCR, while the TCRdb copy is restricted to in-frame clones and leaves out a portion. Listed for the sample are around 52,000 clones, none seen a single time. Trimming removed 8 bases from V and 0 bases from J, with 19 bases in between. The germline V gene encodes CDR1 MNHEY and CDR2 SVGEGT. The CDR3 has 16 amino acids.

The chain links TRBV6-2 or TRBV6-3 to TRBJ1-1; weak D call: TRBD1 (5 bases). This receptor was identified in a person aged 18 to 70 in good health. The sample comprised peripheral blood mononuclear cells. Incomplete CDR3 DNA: TGTGCCAGCCTTCGGGGGGGGGTGTTAATGAACACTGAA. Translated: CASLRGGVLMNTE. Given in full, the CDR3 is CASLRGGVLMNTEAFF.